Below, 5 T cell receptor beta chains from the same sample are listed, as sequenced in a study of vaccination and CD4 T cells after COVID-19. Treatment in this sample: approximately 9-day PBMC culture with coronavirus spike peptide pools or control peptides (ViraFEST assay). The Oncomine TCR Beta short-read assay sequenced DNA from cultured CD4+ T cells. TCRdb reprocessed the PCR reads with MiXCR, giving one entry per CDR3 protein. The sample consists of about 15,000 distinct CDR3 sequences, 78% of them appearing once. The antigens these receptors bind are not known. The sequencing used CD4+ T cells from blood, cultured in vitro, collected after SARS-CoV-2 vaccination. The source of these receptors is a human donor who received a COVID-19 vaccine.

This clonotype was recorded only once. V gene TRBV11-3 combines with J gene TRBJ1-4, with D maybe TRBD1 (6 bases). Trimming left V 1 base short and J 5 bases short, with 11 bases between. Germline CDR1 reads SGHNT; CDR2 reads YENEEA. The CDR3 contains 15 residues. CDR3 residues: CASSLGGRLNEKLFF. The CDR3 region has the DNA TGTGCCAGCAGCTTAGGGGGGCGGCTCAATGAAAAACTGTTTTTT.

The chain is built from TRBV6-2 or TRBV6-3 and TRBJ1-4; 7 nucleotides align to TRBD1. CDR1 is MNHEY and CDR2 is SVGEGT in the germline V gene. The J segment lost 7 bases and the V segment lost 0 bases, leaving 5 bases of the junction unmatched. The CDR3 is 15 amino acids. CDR3 in amino acids: CASSYSGTEREKLFF. The CDR3 nucleotides read TGTGCCAGCAGTTACTCGGGGACAGAGCGTGAAAAACTGTTTTTT.

The rearrangement links TRBV25-1 to TRBJ2-1; D unresolved. Germline V gene lookup returns CDR1 MGHDK and CDR2 SYGVNS. This CDR3 has 15 residues. Deletions cut 3 bases from V and 4 bases from J, with 13 bases between. The CDR3 bases are TGTGCCAGCAGTGAGGCAGGAGATGGATACAATGAGCAGTTCTTC. It is translated as CASSEAGDGYNEQFF.

The chain is built from TRBV20-1 and TRBJ2-5, with TRBD1 identical over 8 bases. This CDR3 contains 14 residues. V shed 3 bases, J shed 7 bases, and the junction held 10 bases outside the gene matches. Germline V lookup: CDR1 DFQATT, CDR2 SNEGSKA (reference sequence). Here the CDR3 DNA reads TGCAGTGCTAGTTCGTCTGGACAGGGCGGGACCCAGTACTTC. Its protein product is CSASSSGQGGTQYF.

The V gene is TRBV30, the J gene TRBJ2-7, with 8 bases that match TRBD1. V lost 3 bases, J lost 3 bases, and 10 bases stayed unmatched. Germline CDR1 reads GTSNPN; CDR2 reads SVGIG (reference sequence). The CDR3 consists of 15 residues. The CDR3 region has the DNA TGTGCCTGGAGCCAACCCCGGGACAGGAACTACGAGCAGTACTTC. It specifies CAWSQPRDRNYEQYF.